These 23 T cell receptor beta chains originate from one sample sequenced in a study of shared clonotypes between healthy human individuals. Generated by immunoSEQ multiplex PCR, the TCRdb table keeps only in-frame clones and is missing some. The sample yields about 380,000 clones, just over 95% seen once. Source material: memory CD8+ T cells sorted from blood. The subset: CD45RO+ cells pooled with CCR7-negative TemRA cells. These receptors were obtained from a man younger than 40 in good health.

This chain connects TRBV19 to TRBJ1-2, with a possible D match to TRBD1 (5 bases). Trimming removed 5 bases at V and 3 bases at J, with 13 bases between. Per germline, CDR1 LNHDA and CDR2 SQIVND (reference sequence). This CDR3 contains 14 residues. The chain's CDR3 is CASSFSGAHYGYTF. In nucleotides, the CDR3 is TGTGCCAGTAGTTTCTCCGGGGCTCACTATGGCTACACCTTC.

This clone came up once. The chain links TRBV5-1 to TRBJ2-5; 7 positions match TRBD2. With 2 bases clipped from V and 5 bases from J, the junction kept 0 bases outside the gene matches. Germline CDR1 and CDR2: SGHRS and YFSETQ. This CDR3 contains 12 residues. The CDR3 DNA reads TGCGCCAGCAGCTTCGGGGGGGAGACCCAGTACTTC. It specifies CASSFGGETQYF.

The genes are TRBV19 and TRBJ2-7, with D perhaps matching TRBD1 or TRBD2 (6 bases each). Germline CDR1 is LNHDA and CDR2 is SQIVND (reference sequence). The CDR3 loop spans 14 amino acids. V dropped 5 bases and J dropped 6 bases, with 17 bases sitting between them. The CDR3 DNA is TGTGCCAGTAGTCCCCGGATAGAGGGGGGCGAGCAGTACTTC. It encodes CASSPRIEGGEQYF. Full variable domain (rest looked up from reference TRBV19 and TRBJ2-7): DGGITQSPKYLFRKEGQNVTLSCEQNLNHDAMYWYRQDPGQGLRLIYYSQIVNDFQKGDIAEGYSVSREKKESFPLTVTSAQKNPTAFYLCASSPRIEGGEQYFGPGTRLTVT.

The chain recombines TRBV18 with TRBJ2-3; D remains unclear. V was trimmed by 3 bases and J by 6 bases, leaving 10 bases between them. This CDR3 is built from 13 residues. Germline CDR1 KGHSH, CDR2 LQKENI. CDR3 coding DNA: TGTGCCAGCTCACCGCTGGCGAGGGATACGCAGTATTTT. Translated, it gives CASSPLARDTQYF.

This chain links TRBV5-1 with TRBJ1-2; D is uncertain. CDR1 is SGHRS and CDR2 is YFSETQ in the germline V gene. The CDR3 totals 13 residues. The V end was cut by 0 bases, the J end by 8 bases, with 11 bases between. The chain's CDR3 is CASSLGGGRGYTF. CDR3 sequence (DNA): TGCGCCAGCAGCTTGGGAGGAGGTCGAGGCTACACCTTC.

V and J are TRBV2 and TRBJ2-5, with D possibly being TRBD2 (5 bases). Germline assignment: CDR1 SNHLY and CDR2 FYNNEI. This CDR3 contains 11 residues. V lost 7 bases and J lost 3, with 6 bases in between. The CDR3, as DNA: TGTGCCAGCACGAGGGAAGAGACCCAGTACTTC. This translates into CASTREETQYF.

This chain uses TRBV5-4 with TRBJ2-1; tentatively, D is TRBD1 (5 bases). This CDR3 is 13 amino acids long. V shed 2 bases and J shed 14 bases, with 17 bases lying between them. Germline V gene sequence: CDR1 SGHNT, CDR2 YYREEE (reference sequence). The CDR3 sequence is CASSLPGQPSEFF. The CDR3 region has the DNA TGTGCCAGCAGCTTACCTGGACAACCAAGCGAGTTCTTC.

The rearrangement joins TRBV29-1 to TRBJ1-2, with D perhaps TRBD1 (6 bases). Germline lookup yields CDR1 SQVTM and CDR2 ANQGSEA. This CDR3 is 11 amino acids long. CDR3 in amino acids: CGEGGQRGYTF. The CDR3 region has the DNA TGCGGTGAAGGGGGTCAGAGGGGCTACACCTTC.

The chain is built from TRBV27 and TRBJ2-1; weak D call: TRBD1 (5 bases). The CDR3 has 16 residues. CDR1 MNHEY and CDR2 SMNVEV come from the germline V gene (reference sequence). Trimming stripped 7 bases from V and 5 bases from J, with 21 bases between. The CDR3 DNA follows: TGTGCCAGCACTCGCTTTTTTGGGGCCGTGGACAATGAGCAGTTCTTC. Its protein product is CASTRFFGAVDNEQFF.

The V gene is TRBV19, the J gene TRBJ2-2; D could derive from TRBD1 or TRBD2 (7 bases each). Germline V lookup: CDR1 LNHDA, CDR2 SQIVND (reference sequence). The CDR3 runs 14 residues. Trimming removed 7 bases from V and 4 bases from J, with 13 bases in between. CDR3 coding DNA: TGTGCCAGTACCAGGGGGGAGGGCACCGGGGAGCTGTTTTTT. Translated: CASTRGEGTGELFF.

This clone was seen a single time. The chain couples TRBV9 to TRBJ2-3, with 14 bases identical to TRBD2. The CDR3 loop spans 18 amino acids. Germline V CDR1 and CDR2: SGDLS, YYNGEE. J lost 2 bases, V lost 5 bases, and 10 bases had no gene match. CDR3 sequence reads: CASSAGTSGRGATDTQYF. CDR3 bases: TGTGCCAGCAGTGCCGGGACTAGCGGGAGAGGAGCCACAGATACGCAGTATTTT.

The V call is TRBV18, the J call TRBJ1-4, with a possible D match to TRBD1 (5 bases). V lost 4 bases and J lost 2, with 8 bases in between. The CDR3 length is 14 residues. Per the germline V gene, CDR1 is KGHSH and CDR2 is LQKENI. CDR3 nucleotides: TGTGCCAGCTCACAGGGGAACACTAATGAAAAACTGTTTTTT. Its protein is CASSQGNTNEKLFF.

This clone occurred a few times. The chain carries TRBV2 and TRBJ2-7, with D unresolved. The CDR3 length is 11 residues. The ends were cut back, 3 bases at V and 4 bases at J, with 4 bases in the middle. The germline V gene encodes CDR1 SNHLY and CDR2 FYNNEI. CDR3 coding DNA: TGTGCCAGCAGTGACAAATACGAGCAGTACTTC. It encodes CASSDKYEQYF.

The V and J genes are TRBV28 and TRBJ1-5, with a tentative D call TRBD1 (5 bases). V shed 4 bases and J shed 7 bases, with 14 bases lying between them. Germline values: CDR1 MDHEN, CDR2 SYDVKM. The CDR3 consists of 14 residues. This CDR3 reads CASSSAGREQPQHF. CDR3 coding DNA: TGTGCCAGCAGTTCAGCGGGGCGGGAGCAGCCCCAGCATTTT.

On this clone itself: This sample also contains other DNA sequences that code for the same CDR3. This chain uses TRBV7-3 with TRBJ2-3; maybe TRBD2 (5 bases). CDR1 and CDR2 from the germline V gene are SGHTA and FQGTGA. CDR3 length: 12 residues. V was pared by 6 bases and J by 1 base, with 5 bases between. This chain's CDR3 is CASSSGTDTQYF. CDR3 DNA: TGTGCCAGCAGTAGCGGCACAGATACGCAGTATTTT.

The rearrangement links TRBV30 to TRBJ2-1; D uncertain. CDR1 is GTSNPN, CDR2 SVGIG, per germline (reference sequence). Trimming left V 0 bases short and J 9 bases short, with 21 bases between. The CDR3 totals 16 residues. CDR3 sequence reads: CAWSVPRAQKGIEQFF. The CDR3 DNA follows: TGTGCCTGGAGTGTGCCCCGGGCCCAAAAAGGGATTGAGCAGTTCTTC.

CDR3 sequence reads: CASSFPLGTHNEQFF. The CDR3 nucleotides are TGTGCCAGCAGCTTTCCCTTAGGGACTCACAATGAGCAGTTCTTC. The rearrangement links TRBV5-4 to TRBJ2-1, with D possibly matching TRBD2 (6 bases). The CDR3 is made up of 15 amino acids. CDR1 and CDR2 (germline): SGHNT, YYREEE (reference sequence). V gave up 2 bases and J gave up 5 bases, with 14 bases separating them.

The chain carries TRBV28 and TRBJ1-2; D is ambiguous. V lost 8 bases and J 8 bases, leaving 12 bases between the germline ends. This CDR3 contains 11 residues. Germline V CDR1 and CDR2: MDHEN, SYDVKM. CDR3 protein: CASWWGFGYTF. The CDR3 nucleotides read TGTGCCAGCTGGTGGGGTTTCGGCTACACCTTC.

This clone appeared a few times. The rearrangement uses TRBV4-1 and TRBJ1-1; 8 bases map to TRBD1. CDR3 size: 14 residues. The trim removed 3 bases at V and 11 bases at J, leaving 11 bases unmatched. Germline CDR1 is MGHRA and CDR2 is YSYEKL. CDR3 loop: CASSQPGGLRGAFF. CDR3 in DNA: TGCGCCAGCAGCCAGCCAGGGGGCCTCCGCGGGGCTTTCTTT.

The gene calls are TRBV19 and TRBJ2-3; TRBD2 aligns across 7 bases. V lost 6 bases and J lost 1; bases outside the gene matches: 4. Germline CDR1 and CDR2: LNHDA and SQIVND (reference sequence). The CDR3 spans 14 residues. The CDR3 DNA is TGTGCCAGTAGCGAGCGGGGACGCACAGATACGCAGTATTTT. This gives the protein CASSERGRTDTQYF.

The J gene is TRBJ2-7, the V gene TRBV2; D not resolved. Between the trimmed V and J ends, which lost 3 bases and 6 bases, there was a span of 9 bases. CDR1 and CDR2 from the germline V gene are SNHLY and FYNNEI. This CDR3 comprises 12 residues. CDR3 residues: CASSESSTEQYF. CDR3 bases: TGTGCCAGCAGTGAGTCTAGTACCGAGCAGTACTTC.

The rearrangement links TRBV7-9 to TRBJ2-1, with TRBD2 as a possible D gene (5 bases). The CDR3 runs 14 residues. Germline assignment: CDR1 SEHNR and CDR2 FQNEAQ (reference sequence). The V and J ends lost 4 bases and 8 bases respectively, with 15 bases between them. CDR3 in amino acids: CASSSPKDGDEQFF. In DNA, the CDR3 is TGTGCCAGCAGCTCCCCAAAAGACGGGGATGAGCAGTTCTTC.

The chain couples TRBV4-1 to TRBJ2-3, with 7 bases identical to TRBD2. The CDR3 has 14 residues. Per the germline V gene, CDR1 is MGHRA and CDR2 is YSYEKL. Trimming removed 3 bases from V and 6 bases from J; junction bases left unmatched: 6. This CDR3 is CASSQRELEDTQYF. In DNA form, the CDR3 reads TGCGCCAGCAGCCAGCGGGAGTTAGAGGATACGCAGTATTTT.